The 11 T cell receptor beta chains given below trace back to one sample, sequenced in a study of T-cell memory formation after mild COVID-19. One entry per CDR3 protein, called by TCRdb with MiXCR from the 5' RACE reads. The sample lists more than 100,000 distinct CDR3 sequences, about a sixth seen once, with approximately 5% in the top ten. Sequenced: PBMCs or a T cell subset sorted from them (not recorded which). Receptors were obtained from a young man who had mild COVID-19 (a few samples of this study predate the infection). Cell type and time point are not known.

This clonotype was found once. V gene TRBV29-1 combines with J gene TRBJ2-5; a possible D gene is TRBD2 (7 bases). This CDR3 is 13 amino acids long. Trimming pared 7 bases from V and 2 bases from J, leaving 14 bases between. Germline V gives CDR1 SQVTM, CDR2 ANQGSEA. CDR3 in DNA: TGCAGCGCCCGGGGGGCTCAACAAGAGACCCAGTACTTC. Protein: CSARGAQQETQYF.

This rearrangement joins TRBV7-6 to TRBJ2-2, with TRBD2 matching over 10 bases. With 5 bases clipped from V and 5 bases from J, the junction kept 8 bases outside the gene matches. The CDR3 runs 16 residues. Germline V gene lookup returns CDR1 SGHVS and CDR2 FNYEAQ. The CDR3 nucleotides are TGTGCCAGCAGCCTCCTAGCGGGGGCTGGAACCGGGGAGCTGTTTTTT. It is translated as CASSLLAGAGTGELFF.

The chain recombines TRBV6-2 or TRBV6-3 with TRBJ2-3; the D is unclear. The CDR3 is made up of 13 amino acids. The germline gives CDR1 MNHEY, CDR2 SVGEGT. Trimming cost V 5 bases and J 7 bases, with 13 bases left between them. This CDR3 reads CASSPTRVNTQYF. DNA of the CDR3: TGTGCCAGCAGTCCCACCCGCGTAAATACGCAGTATTTT.

This clonotype was detected only a few times. This chain links TRBV6-5 with TRBJ2-4; 11 nucleotides align to TRBD1. Germline lookup yields CDR1 MNHEY and CDR2 SVGAGI. This CDR3 has 14 residues. After removal of 8 bases from V and 1 base from J, the junction contained 1 base not matched to a gene. The CDR3 bases are TGTGCCAGCGGACAGGGGGCTGCCAAAAACATTCAGTACTTC. Its translation: CASGQGAAKNIQYF.

The CDR3 bases are TGCGCCAGCAGCCAATTACAGAGCTATGGCTACACCTTC. Encoded protein: CASSQLQSYGYTF. This rearrangement joins TRBV4-1 to TRBJ1-2, with unresolved D. Between the trimmed V and J ends, which lost 2 bases and 4 bases, there was a span of 8 bases. The germline V gene encodes CDR1 MGHRA and CDR2 YSYEKL. CDR3 length: 13 residues.

This chain joins TRBV5-5 and TRBJ1-2, with unresolved D. Trimming took 4 bases from V and 3 from J, leaving 13 bases between them. The CDR3 is 14 residues long. In germline, CDR1 is SGHKS, CDR2 YYEKEE (reference sequence). The CDR3 protein is CASSLLVGDYGYTF. The CDR3 DNA is TGTGCCAGCAGCCTCCTGGTCGGGGACTATGGCTACACCTTC.

V and J are TRBV20-1 and TRBJ2-2; the match to TRBD2 covers 13 bases. Trimming at V came to 1 base and at J to 3 bases, leaving 8 bases not matched to a gene. Germline CDR1 and CDR2: DFQATT and SNEGSKA (reference sequence). The CDR3 spans 18 residues. The CDR3 here is CSARGDSTSGGYTGELFF. The DNA of the CDR3 is TGCAGTGCTAGAGGGGATTCGACTAGCGGGGGGTACACCGGGGAGCTGTTTTTT.

This clonotype came up a few times. This chain uses TRBV24-1 with TRBJ2-1; D gene uncertain. This CDR3 region has 16 residues. The V end was cut by 0 bases, the J end by 5 bases, with 13 bases between. The germline V gene has CDR1 KGHDR and CDR2 SFDVKD. The DNA for the CDR3 is TGTGCCACCAGTGATTTGACTGGCTCGCAGAACAATGAGCAGTTCTTC. Protein: CATSDLTGSQNNEQFF.

This clonotype was observed a few times. The chain employs TRBV20-1 and TRBJ2-5; TRBD1 is a possible D gene (6 bases). The CDR3 contains 14 residues. Trimming took off 0 bases at V and 5 bases at J, with 13 bases between the two ends. From germline, CDR1 is DFQATT and CDR2 SNEGSKA (reference sequence). The CDR3 reads CSARDRGRGETQYF. Written as DNA, the CDR3 is TGCAGTGCTAGAGATCGAGGCAGGGGTGAGACCCAGTACTTC.

This clonotype was recorded a few times. The chain joins TRBV6-2 or TRBV6-3 to TRBJ2-6; tentative D call: TRBD1 (5 bases). Germline values: CDR1 MNHEY, CDR2 SVGEGT. The V and J ends lost 2 bases and 4 bases respectively, with 12 bases between them. This CDR3 has 16 residues. The CDR3 region is CASSYAIGAGANVLTF. CDR3 nucleotide sequence: TGTGCCAGCAGTTACGCAATAGGGGCAGGGGCCAACGTCCTGACTTTC.

This rearrangement joins TRBV9 to TRBJ2-1; possibly TRBD1 or TRBD2 for D (5 bases each). Trimming shortened V by 0 bases and J by 4 bases, and 11 bases separated the two germline ends. The CDR3 is made up of 15 amino acids. Germline V gives CDR1 SGDLS, CDR2 YYNGEE. Here the CDR3 DNA reads TGTGCCAGCAGCGTAGAGGGAGCAGGGTACAATGAGCAGTTCTTC. Its protein is CASSVEGAGYNEQFF.